The 15 T cell receptor beta chains below all came from one sample that was sequenced in a study of CD8 T cells in ankylosing spondylitis. General study results and limits: Seemingly characteristic of ankylosing spondylitis blood was a TCR beta motif consisting of eight highly homologous variants.

Which antigens these TCRs recognize remains unknown. Each CDR3 protein gets one entry after TCRdb re-called the 5' RACE reads with MiXCR. The top ten hold 0.45% to 0.6% of the sample, which has hundreds of thousands of distinct CDR3 sequences, about 11% seen once. Sample: blood, either unsorted or a sorted T cell fraction (not recorded which). Receptors originate from a male donor with ankylosing spondylitis.

This clonotype appeared a few times. The CDR3 DNA reads TGCGCCAGCAACCCGTTCACAGGAACACAAGAGACCCAGTACTTC. It specifies CASNPFTGTQETQYF. The gene calls are TRBV10-2 and TRBJ2-5; D is possibly TRBD1 (5 bases). Trimming removed 7 bases at V and 2 bases at J, with 17 bases between. The CDR3 totals 15 residues. Germline CDR1 is WSHSY and CDR2 is SAAADI.

The chain couples TRBV5-1 to TRBJ2-1, with TRBD1 matching over 8 bases. Germline V CDR1 and CDR2: SGHRS, YFSETQ. V lost 4 bases, J lost 10 bases, and 7 bases stayed unmatched. The CDR3 totals 13 residues. CDR3 sequence reads: CASSDHRGREQFF. CDR3 bases: TGCGCCAGCAGCGATCACAGGGGGAGGGAGCAGTTCTTC. The full variable domain, with the rest looked up from reference TRBV5-1 and TRBJ2-1, is KAGVTQTPRYLIKTRGQQVTLSCSPISGHRSVSWYQQTPGQGLQFLFEYFSETQRNKGNFPGRFSGRQFSNSRSEMNVSTLELGDSALYLCASSDHRGREQFFGPGTRLTVL.

This clonotype was observed a handful of times. The gene calls are TRBV20-1 and TRBJ1-2; no reliable D call. Trimming cost V 2 bases and J 0 bases, with 7 bases left between them. CDR3 size: 13 residues. Germline V gene sequence: CDR1 DFQATT, CDR2 SNEGSKA (reference sequence). In DNA, the CDR3 is TGCAGTGCTAGAATCTCAGCTAACTATGGCTACACCTTC. This sequence encodes CSARISANYGYTF.

The chain links TRBV6-5 to TRBJ1-4, with D tentatively TRBD1 (5 bases). The CDR3 extends over 14 amino acids. V was shortened by 2 bases and J by 8 bases, with 12 bases between the two germline ends. Germline CDR1 is MNHEY and CDR2 is SVGAGI. DNA of the CDR3: TGTGCCAGCAGTTACGGAGCAGGGTGGGAAAAACTGTTTTTT. Amino acid sequence: CASSYGAGWEKLFF.

Only a few counts were recorded for this clonotype. CDR3 DNA sequence: TGTGCCAGTAGTATAAACCGACAATCAGATACGCAGTATTTT. This sequence encodes CASSINRQSDTQYF. The chain has TRBV19 and TRBJ2-3; D not certain. The V gene lost 2 bases and the J gene lost 4 bases, with 10 bases spanning the gap. Looked up from germline, CDR1 is LNHDA and CDR2 is SQIVND (reference sequence). The CDR3 totals 14 residues.

This clonotype was detected ten times or more. The CDR3 sequence: CASSFRDRMNTEAFF. As DNA, the CDR3 is TGTGCCAGCAGTTTCCGGGACAGAATGAACACTGAAGCTTTCTTT. The V gene is TRBV28, the J gene TRBJ1-1, with 7 positions matching TRBD1. With 3 bases clipped from V and 0 bases from J, the junction kept 4 bases outside the gene matches. Looked up from germline, CDR1 is MDHEN and CDR2 is SYDVKM. The CDR3 is 15 amino acids. The entire variable domain, with the rest obtained from reference TRBV28 and TRBJ1-1, is as follows: DVKVTQSSRYLVKRTGEKVFLECVQDMDHENMFWYRQDPGLGLRLIYFSYDVKMKEKGDIPEGYSVSREKKERFSLILESASTNQTSMYLCASSFRDRMNTEAFFGQGTRLTVV.

This clonotype was seen many times. The genes are TRBV5-6 and TRBJ1-2; D is uncertain. V lost 5 bases, J lost 2 bases, and 16 bases lay in between. The CDR3 totals 15 residues. The V gene's germline CDR1 is SGHDT and CDR2 YYEEEE. CDR3: CASSRPSEGNYGYTF. In DNA form, the CDR3 reads TGTGCCAGCAGTCGTCCCTCTGAGGGAAACTATGGCTACACCTTC.

This clonotype turned up a few times. The rearrangement uses TRBV28 and TRBJ2-2, with D perhaps being TRBD1 or TRBD2 (6 bases each). This CDR3 contains 15 residues. The ends were cut back, 7 bases at V and 4 bases at J, with 16 bases in the middle. Germline V CDR1 and CDR2: MDHEN, SYDVKM. The CDR3 bases are TGTGCCAGCACCTCCCCGGGGGCGGGCACCGGGGAGCTGTTTTTT. Encoded protein: CASTSPGAGTGELFF.

This clonotype appeared many times. The chain has TRBV20-1 and TRBJ2-1; 9 bases align to TRBD2. CDR1 and CDR2 from the germline V gene are DFQATT and SNEGSKA (reference sequence). With 4 bases clipped from V and 7 bases from J, the junction kept 5 bases outside the gene matches. The CDR3 runs to 13 residues. For the CDR3, the DNA is TGCAGTGCTACCGGACTAGCGCGGAATGAGCAGTTCTTC. It specifies CSATGLARNEQFF.

This clonotype was recorded many times. V and J are TRBV4-3 and TRBJ2-3; 10 bases align to TRBD1. The CDR3 consists of 17 residues. V trimming: 8 bases; J trimming: 3 bases; junction bases outside the gene matches: 14. Germline CDR1 is LGHNA and CDR2 is YSLEER. DNA of the CDR3: TGCGCCAGCGGAACCGAGTTAACGGGACAGGGGACAGATACGCAGTATTTT. Its translation: CASGTELTGQGTDTQYF.

This clonotype was observed a few times. The CDR3 protein is CASSPRLRGTGSEQYF. CDR3 nucleotide sequence: TGTGCCAGCAGTCCCAGGTTGCGTGGGACAGGTAGCGAGCAGTACTTC. The rearrangement links TRBV6-1 to TRBJ2-7; 8 positions agree with TRBD1. In germline, CDR1 is MNHNS, CDR2 SASEGT. The CDR3 consists of 16 residues. With V trimmed by 5 bases and J by 6 bases, 15 bases remained unmatched.

This clonotype occurred a few times. For the CDR3, the DNA is TGCGCCAGCAGCCCTGGTCCCGGGACAGGACGCAACGAGCAGTACTTC. Translating it yields CASSPGPGTGRNEQYF. V and J are TRBV4-1 and TRBJ2-7; 8 nucleotides line up with TRBD1. Germline assignment: CDR1 MGHRA and CDR2 YSYEKL. J was trimmed by 5 bases and V by 4 bases; bases with no gene match: 13. The CDR3 length is 16 residues.

In this sample, this clonotype turned up many times. V and J are TRBV10-3 and TRBJ1-5; a weak D match, TRBD1 (6 bases). The V end lost 8 bases, the J end lost 5 bases, and 10 bases lay between the germline ends. CDR3 size: 12 residues. CDR1 and CDR2 (germline): ENHRY, SYGVKD. The CDR3 DNA follows: TGTGCCATCCAGGGGACCGATCAGCCCCAGCATTTT. This gives the protein CAIQGTDQPQHF.

The V call is TRBV7-3, the J call TRBJ1-1; D might be TRBD1 (5 bases). CDR1 and CDR2 from the germline V gene are SGHTA and FQGTGA. The CDR3 contains 15 residues. V dropped 3 bases and J dropped 1 base, with 12 bases sitting between them. CDR3 protein: CASSFDSFANTEAFF. The DNA of the CDR3 is TGTGCCAGCAGCTTCGACAGCTTTGCGAACACTGAAGCTTTCTTT.

The chain is built from TRBV20-1 and TRBJ2-7, with a possible D match to TRBD1 (5 bases). This CDR3 has 11 residues. The germline V gene has CDR1 DFQATT and CDR2 SNEGSKA (reference sequence). The ends were cut back, 8 bases at V and 0 bases at J, with 8 bases in the middle. CDR3 sequence reads: CSTTGSYEQYF. CDR3 coding DNA: TGCAGTACTACAGGCTCCTACGAGCAGTACTTC.